The present TCR beta chain was sequenced within a study of shared clonotypes between healthy human individuals. Study outcomes and limitations: It was the non-shared clonotypes that had lower generation probabilities than clonotypes shared by all four donors.

Remarks on this clone: Its cognate antigen is unknown.

The material for each subset, its genomic DNA, was split evenly across several immunoSEQ plates. Source study methods: ImmunoSEQ output held junction-only sequences without quality scores, so filtering differed. Clones were read by immunoSEQ multiplex PCR, and TCRdb kept only the in-frame ones, dropping some. V, J and clone size reflect that table, while D and trimming were determined from the DNA. In the table there are 2 million or so clones, 85% to 95% of which are singletons. The CDR3 length is 12 residues. The germline gives CDR1 GTSNPN, CDR2 SVGIG (reference sequence). The V and J genes are TRBV30 and TRBJ2-2, with unresolved D. This TCR was recovered from a man aged 18 to 29 in good health. The material sequenced was naive CD4+ T cells sorted from blood. Subset denoted: CD45RA+ positively selected. In DNA, the CDR3 is TGTTGTTCGTCAGACAACACCGGGGAGCTGTTTTTT. Protein product: CCSSDNTGELFF.